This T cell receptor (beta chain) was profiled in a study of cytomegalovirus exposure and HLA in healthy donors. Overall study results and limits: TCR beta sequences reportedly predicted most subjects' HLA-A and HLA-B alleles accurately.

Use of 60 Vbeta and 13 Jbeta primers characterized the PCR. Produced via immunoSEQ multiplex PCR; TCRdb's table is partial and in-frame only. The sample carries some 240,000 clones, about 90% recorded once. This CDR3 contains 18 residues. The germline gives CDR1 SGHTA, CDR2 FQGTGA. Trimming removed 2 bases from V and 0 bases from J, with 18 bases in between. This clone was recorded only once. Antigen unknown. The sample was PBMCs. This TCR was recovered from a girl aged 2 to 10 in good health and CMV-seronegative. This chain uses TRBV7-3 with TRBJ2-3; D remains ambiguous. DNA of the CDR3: TGTGCCAGCAGCTTAGACCCCCAGGATATTCAAAGCACAGATACGCAGTATTTT. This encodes CASSLDPQDIQSTDTQYF.